This T cell receptor (beta chain) was documented in a study of shared clonotypes between healthy human individuals. The assay was immunoSEQ multiplex PCR, and TCRdb's table has in-frame clones only and misses some. Found here are roughly 1.4 million clones, approximately 98.5% of them singletons; the top ten hold under 0.45%. Notes on this clone: Its matching antigen is unknown.

Findings of the study overall: Rarefaction indicated that sorted-subset sequencing remained incomplete although depth was large.

Donors, without exception, were Caucasian adults residing in Nashville, Tennessee. The CDR3 consists of 12 residues. J was trimmed by 2 bases and V by 7 bases; bases with no gene match: 1. Germline values: CDR1 KGHSH, CDR2 LQKENI. V gene TRBV18 combines with J gene TRBJ1-2, with 7 bases fitting TRBD1. Sequences were obtained from naive CD4+ T cells sorted from blood. Subset reported: CD45RA+ positively selected. The sequence was obtained from a man aged 25-45 years in good health. The CDR3 nucleotides are TGTGCCAGCTTGACAGGGAACTATGGCTACACCTTC. It yields the protein CASLTGNYGYTF.